This entry lists 5 T cell receptor beta chains sequenced from one sample in a study of beta chain features in type 1 diabetes. Study findings and constraints: Across all four CD4+ subsets, people with type 1 diabetes showed modestly shorter TCRB CDR3s.

Every bit of the isolated RNA underwent reverse transcription, so sequencing read expressed TCRB transcripts. Produced via immunoSEQ multiplex PCR; TCRdb's table is partial and in-frame only. The sample records about 150,000 clones, approximately 8.4% being singletons. Their specific antigens are unknown. The sample comprised central memory CD4+ T cells from blood. The source is a man aged 18 to 35 with type 1 diabetes.

This clone was counted between two and nine times. The chain links TRBV5-1 to TRBJ2-1; TRBD2 aligns across 14 bases. Germline-derived CDR1 and CDR2 are SGHRS and YFSETQ. With V trimmed by 2 bases and J by 9 bases, 7 bases remained unmatched. The CDR3 has 16 amino acids. CDR3 sequence reads: CASSLWGLAGETEQFF. As DNA, the CDR3 is TGCGCCAGCAGCTTATGGGGACTAGCGGGAGAAACTGAGCAGTTCTTC. Full variable domain (missing parts from reference TRBV5-1 and TRBJ2-1): KAGVTQTPRYLIKTRGQQVTLSCSPISGHRSVSWYQQTPGQGLQFLFEYFSETQRNKGNFPGRFSGRQFSNSRSEMNVSTLELGDSALYLCASSLWGLAGETEQFFGPGTRLTVL.

This clone was observed a handful of times. This rearrangement joins TRBV7-2 to TRBJ2-3, with D perhaps TRBD2 (5 bases). V lost 7 bases to trimming and J lost 0 bases, with 14 bases between them. The CDR3 spans 15 residues. Germline CDR1 SGHTA, CDR2 FQGNSA. CDR3 DNA: TGTGCCAGCACCCTTGAGGGTTTCAGCACAGATACGCAGTATTTT. Translating it yields CASTLEGFSTDTQYF.

The chain employs TRBV7-9 and TRBJ2-2; D ambiguous. The V end lost 1 base, the J end lost 6 bases, and 6 bases lay between the germline ends. CDR3 length: 13 residues. From germline, CDR1 is SEHNR and CDR2 FQNEAQ (reference sequence). The CDR3 bases are TGTGCCAGCAGCTTAGAGGCGGCCGGGGAGCTGTTTTTT. Its translation: CASSLEAAGELFF. Complete variable domain (other parts from reference TRBV7-9 and TRBJ2-2): DTGVSQNPRHKITKRGQNVTFRCDPISEHNRLYWYRQTLGQGPEFLTYFQNEAQLEKSRLLSDRFSAERPKGSFSTLEIQRTEQGDSAMYLCASSLEAAGELFFGEGSRLTVL.

The V gene is TRBV21-1, the J gene TRBJ1-6. TRBV21-1 is noted as a pseudogene. This CDR3 has 17 amino acids. The CDR3 DNA follows: TGTGCCAGCAGCAAAAGGAGAACCGGGACTTCAAAGGTCCCCCTCCACTTT. Translation gives CASSKRRTGTSKVPLHF.

The genes are TRBV30 and TRBJ2-5, with 9 bases lining up with TRBD1. The DNA end lines up better with TRBJ2-7; the J call may be wrong. CDR3 length equals 13 residues. Germline V gives CDR1 GTSNPN, CDR2 SVGIG (reference sequence). The CDR3 DNA is TGTGCCTGGACCGGGACAGGGTGGGGCGAGCAGTACTTC. As protein: CAWTGTGWGEQYF.